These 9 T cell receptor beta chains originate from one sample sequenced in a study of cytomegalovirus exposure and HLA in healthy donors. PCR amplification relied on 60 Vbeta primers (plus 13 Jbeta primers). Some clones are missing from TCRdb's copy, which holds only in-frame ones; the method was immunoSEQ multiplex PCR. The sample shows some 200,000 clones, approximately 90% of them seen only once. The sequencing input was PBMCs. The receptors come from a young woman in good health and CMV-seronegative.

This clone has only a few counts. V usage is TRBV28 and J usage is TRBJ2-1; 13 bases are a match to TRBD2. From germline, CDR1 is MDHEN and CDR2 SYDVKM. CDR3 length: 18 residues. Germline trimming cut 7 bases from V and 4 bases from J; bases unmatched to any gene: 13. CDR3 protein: CASTTQLTSGREYNEQFF. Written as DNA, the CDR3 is TGTGCCAGCACCACGCAACTTACTAGCGGGAGGGAATACAATGAGCAGTTCTTC.

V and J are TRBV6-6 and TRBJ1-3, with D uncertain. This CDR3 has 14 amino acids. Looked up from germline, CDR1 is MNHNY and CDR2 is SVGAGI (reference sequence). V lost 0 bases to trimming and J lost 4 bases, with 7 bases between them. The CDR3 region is CASSYSGGGNTIYF. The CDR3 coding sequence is TGTGCCAGCAGTTACTCGGGAGGCGGAAACACCATATATTTT.

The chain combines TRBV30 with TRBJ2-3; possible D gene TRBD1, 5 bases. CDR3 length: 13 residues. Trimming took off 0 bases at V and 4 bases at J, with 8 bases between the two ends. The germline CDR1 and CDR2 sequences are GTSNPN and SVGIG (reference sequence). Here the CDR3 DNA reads TGTGCCTGGAGTGTACAGACAGCAGATACGCAGTATTTT. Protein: CAWSVQTADTQYF.

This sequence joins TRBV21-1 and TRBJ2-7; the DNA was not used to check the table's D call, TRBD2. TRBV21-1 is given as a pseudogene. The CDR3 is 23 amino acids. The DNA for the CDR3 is TGTGCCAGCAGCGAAAGCGCGAGACCAAACCTTTATAGCGGGGCTGTTTTGTCCTACGAGCAGTACTTC. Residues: CASSESARPNLYSGAVLSYEQYF.

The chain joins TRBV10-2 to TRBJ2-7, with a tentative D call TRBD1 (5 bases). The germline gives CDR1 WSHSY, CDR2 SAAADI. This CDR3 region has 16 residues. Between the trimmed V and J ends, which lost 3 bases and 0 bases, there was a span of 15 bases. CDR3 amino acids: CASSDRAPLSSYEQYF. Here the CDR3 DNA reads TGCGCCAGCAGTGACAGGGCCCCTCTAAGCTCCTACGAGCAGTACTTC.

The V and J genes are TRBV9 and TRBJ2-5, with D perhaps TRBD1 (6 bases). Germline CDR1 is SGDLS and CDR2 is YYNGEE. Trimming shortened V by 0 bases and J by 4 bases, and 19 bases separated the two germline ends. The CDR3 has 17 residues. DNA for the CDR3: TGTGCCAGCAGCGTAGGGACAGCACCACGGGGTAGAGAGACCCAGTACTTC. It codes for CASSVGTAPRGRETQYF.

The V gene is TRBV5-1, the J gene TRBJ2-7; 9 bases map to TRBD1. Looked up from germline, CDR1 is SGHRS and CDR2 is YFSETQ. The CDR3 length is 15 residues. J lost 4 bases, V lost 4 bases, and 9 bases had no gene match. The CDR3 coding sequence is TGCGCCAGCAGCCATACGGGGACAGGGAGGTACGAGCAGTACTTC. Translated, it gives CASSHTGTGRYEQYF. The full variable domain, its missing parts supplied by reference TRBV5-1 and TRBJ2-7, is KAGVTQTPRYLIKTRGQQVTLSCSPISGHRSVSWYQQTPGQGLQFLFEYFSETQRNKGNFPGRFSGRQFSNSRSEMNVSTLELGDSALYLCASSHTGTGRYEQYFGPGTRLTVT.

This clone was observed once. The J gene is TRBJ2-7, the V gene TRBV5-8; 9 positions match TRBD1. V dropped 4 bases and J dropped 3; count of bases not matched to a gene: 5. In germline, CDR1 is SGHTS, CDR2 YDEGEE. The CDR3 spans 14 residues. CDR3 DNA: TGTGCCAGCAGCGAGGACAGGGGCCGCTACGAGCAGTACTTC. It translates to CASSEDRGRYEQYF.

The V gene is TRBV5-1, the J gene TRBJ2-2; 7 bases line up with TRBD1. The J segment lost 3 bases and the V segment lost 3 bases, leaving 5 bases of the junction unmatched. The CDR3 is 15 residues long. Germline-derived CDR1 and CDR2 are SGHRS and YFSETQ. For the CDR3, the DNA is TGCGCCAGCAGCTCCCGGACAGGCGACACCGGGGAGCTGTTTTTT. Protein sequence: CASSSRTGDTGELFF.